The clone carrying this T cell receptor (beta chain) was counted ten times or more. Its antigen remains unknown. This sample stems from a study of CD8+CD57+ T cells in acquired aplastic anemia. Study at large: DNA recovered from sorted CD4+ and CD8+ cells had a mean of approximately 3.4 ug. On average, healthy donors gave approximately 9.9 million reads for CD4+ cells. Notes on the study in general: Overlapping CD8+ CDR3 repertoires of patients and controls contained under 35 shared sequences. Patient and control CD8+ Simpson's diversity was not significantly different.

Germline V CDR1 and CDR2: MNHEY, SVGAGI. Trimming removed 6 bases at V and 0 bases at J, with 9 bases between. The length of the CDR3 is 14 residues. The TCR beta profiling, which covered VDJ combination and CDR3 sequence, was carried out using genomic DNA as the template. MiXCR, applied by TCRdb to the reads, yields one record per CDR3 protein. The table lists approximately 380,000 distinct CDR3 sequences, roughly 68% of them singletons. The clonotype comes from a human donor in good health, serving as a control. The sequencing input was sorted CD4+, CD8+, or CD8+CD57+ T cells (not recorded which) from PBMCs. The gene calls are TRBV6-5 and TRBJ1-3, with a possible D match to TRBD1 (5 bases). The DNA of the CDR3 is TGTGCCAGCAGGTCAGGGTTCTCTGGAAACACCATATATTTT. Protein sequence: CASRSGFSGNTIYF.